Listed here are 24 T cell receptor beta chains from one sample, sequenced in a study of CD8+CD57+ T cells in acquired aplastic anemia. Template material for TCR beta VDJ and CDR3 profiling consisted of genomic DNA. Using its own MiXCR run on the reads, TCRdb lists one record per CDR3 protein. Of 98,000 or so distinct CDR3 sequences in the sample, less than 65% were seen once. Material: sorted CD4+, CD8+, or CD8+CD57+ T cells (not recorded which) from PBMCs. Receptors originate from a human donor in good health, serving as a control.

The gene calls are TRBV10-1 and TRBJ1-5; possible D gene TRBD1, 5 bases. Germline V gene lookup returns CDR1 WNHNN and CDR2 SYGVQD (reference sequence). This CDR3 has 16 amino acids. V dropped 4 bases and J dropped 1 base, with 14 bases sitting between them. DNA for the CDR3: TGCGCCAGCAGTGGGAGAACGGGGGGGAGCAATCAGCCCCAGCATTTT. It translates to CASSGRTGGSNQPQHF.

This clonotype was picked up many times. This sequence joins TRBV25-1 and TRBJ2-2; D is unclear. The germline V gene encodes CDR1 MGHDK and CDR2 SYGVNS. The CDR3 totals 15 residues. V lost 0 bases, J lost 2 bases, and 7 bases lay in between. The CDR3 sequence: CASSEYGRNTGELFF. The CDR3 DNA reads as TGTGCCAGCAGTGAATATGGCAGAAACACCGGGGAGCTGTTTTTT.

The chain is built from TRBV4-3 and TRBJ2-5; D ambiguous. Trimming cost V 0 bases and J 2 bases, with 16 bases left between them. The CDR3 runs to 17 residues. CDR1 LGHNA and CDR2 YSLEER come from the germline V gene. Here the CDR3 reads CASSQEYFSWGQETQYF. The CDR3 coding sequence is TGCGCCAGCAGCCAAGAGTATTTTTCCTGGGGTCAAGAGACCCAGTACTTC.

On this clonotype itself: Compared with germline, one end of the junction differs, possibly owing to a read error. This rearrangement joins TRBV7-8 to TRBJ1-2; D gene unclear. Looked up from germline, CDR1 is SGHVS and CDR2 is FQNEAQ. The CDR3 length is 14 residues. In DNA, the CDR3 is TGTGCCAGCAGCGTAGCGGGTGTCGGCTATGGCTACACCTTC. This codes for CASSVAGVGYGYTF.

The sample holds many counts of this clonotype. This chain links TRBV6-1 with TRBJ1-6; 7 nucleotides line up with TRBD1. The V segment lost 7 bases and the J segment 0 bases; nucleotides outside the gene matches: 9. The CDR3 is 17 amino acids. Germline V gene data show CDR1 as MNHNS and CDR2 as SASEGT. The CDR3 DNA follows: TGTGCCAGCACCGAAACGGGACAGCTCTCCTATAATTCACCCCTCCACTTT. It yields the protein CASTETGQLSYNSPLHF.

As concerns this clonotype: Since a much larger clone is just one base distant, this may be a read error. Without the conserved terminal phenylalanine or tryptophan, this CDR3 likely stems from a read error. J is TRBJ1-2 and V is TRBV4-3; D unclear. With 1 base removed from V and 5 bases from J, the gap between germline ends came to 5 bases. The CDR3 runs 12 residues. Germline-derived CDR1 and CDR2 are LGHNA and YSLEER. DNA for the CDR3: TGCGCCAGCAGCCAAGGGATTTATGGCTACACCCTC. It yields the protein CASSQGIYGYTL.

Turning to this clonotype: A single base separates this from a much larger clone, so it may be a read error. The chain uses TRBV7-2 and TRBJ1-3, with D unclear. The CDR3 runs to 15 residues. Per germline, CDR1 SGHTA and CDR2 FQGNSA. The CDR3 sequence is CAGSLRQSSGNTIYF. The DNA for the CDR3 is TGTGCCGGCAGCTTAAGGCAAAGCTCTGGAAACACCATATATTTT.

V usage is TRBV2 and J usage is TRBJ1-3; no reliable D call. CDR3 length: 14 residues. The germline V and J ends were trimmed by 3 bases and 4 bases, with 10 bases remaining between them. Germline V lookup: CDR1 SNHLY, CDR2 FYNNEI. The CDR3 protein is CASSDYVPGNTIYF. In nucleotides, the CDR3 is TGTGCCAGCAGTGACTATGTCCCGGGAAACACCATATATTTT.

This clonotype was detected ten times or more. This chain connects TRBV4-3 to TRBJ1-2, with TRBD1 identical over 7 bases. CDR3 length: 15 residues. Germline CDR1 and CDR2: LGHNA and YSLEER. The V gene end was trimmed by 0 bases and the J gene end by 4 bases; junction bases not matched to a gene: 5. CDR3 loop: CASSQDRTGSYGYTF. The CDR3 DNA sequence: TGCGCCAGCAGCCAAGACCGGACAGGTTCCTATGGCTACACCTTC.

V usage is TRBV5-6 and J usage is TRBJ1-1, with 8 bases identical to TRBD1. The V segment lost 2 bases and the J segment 8 bases; nucleotides outside the gene matches: 2. The length of the CDR3 is 12 residues. CDR1 SGHDT and CDR2 YYEEEE come from the germline V gene. CDR3 bases: TGTGCCAGCAGCTTTGGACAGGGAGAAGCTTTCTTT. Encoded protein: CASSFGQGEAFF.

J is TRBJ2-5 and V is TRBV11-2; tentatively, D is TRBD2 (5 bases). This CDR3 comprises 16 residues. The germline V gene has CDR1 SGHAT and CDR2 FQNNGV. Trimming took off 1 base at V and 7 bases at J, with 19 bases between the two ends. CDR3 sequence (DNA): TGTGCCAGCAGCTTAGCCCCTAGCTCTCTGGTTGGGACCCAGTACTTC. It codes for CASSLAPSSLVGTQYF.

The chain links TRBV20-1 to TRBJ2-3; D unresolved. There are 17 residues in the CDR3. With 0 bases removed from V and 6 bases from J, the gap between germline ends came to 22 bases. Germline-derived CDR1 and CDR2 are DFQATT and SNEGSKA (reference sequence). CDR3 DNA: TGCAGTGCTAGAGATTTGGTTTTCCGTTTAACTCGGGATACGCAGTATTTT. Translation gives CSARDLVFRLTRDTQYF.

The V call is TRBV25-1, the J call TRBJ1-1; unclear D gene. Trimming removed 0 bases at V and 5 bases at J, with 10 bases between. Per germline, CDR1 MGHDK and CDR2 SYGVNS. There are 14 residues in the CDR3. This chain's CDR3 is CASSEYTDGTEAFF. The CDR3 DNA reads TGTGCCAGCAGTGAATATACGGATGGGACTGAAGCTTTCTTT.

This sequence joins TRBV20-1 and TRBJ2-3, with 11 bases aligning to TRBD2. This CDR3 comprises 16 residues. Germline trimming cut 3 bases from V and 6 bases from J; bases unmatched to any gene: 11. Germline CDR1 and CDR2: DFQATT and SNEGSKA (reference sequence). This CDR3 reads CSASSPGLAAFDTQYF. The CDR3, as DNA: TGCAGTGCTAGCAGCCCGGGACTAGCGGCCTTCGATACGCAGTATTTT.

This clonotype appeared many times. The chain recombines TRBV10-1 with TRBJ2-1; 9 bases are shared with TRBD2. This CDR3 has 14 amino acids. V was pared by 4 bases and J by 8 bases, with 6 bases of the junction left unmatched. Germline V lookup: CDR1 WNHNN, CDR2 SYGVQD (reference sequence). CDR3 coding DNA: TGCGCCAGCAGTGTCGGGACTAGCTTCGATGAGCAGTTCTTC. Protein product: CASSVGTSFDEQFF.

The chain carries TRBV4-2 and TRBJ2-3; TRBD2 aligns across 11 bases. This CDR3 spans 16 amino acids. Germline V gives CDR1 LGHNA, CDR2 YNFKEQ. V shed 4 bases, J shed 5 bases, and the junction held 8 bases outside the gene matches. CDR3 in amino acids: CASSPRSGGAGDTQYF. The CDR3 nucleotides read TGTGCCAGCAGCCCCCGTAGCGGGGGGGCCGGAGATACGCAGTATTTT.

The chain uses TRBV7-3 and TRBJ1-6; TRBD1 might be the D (5 bases). V was trimmed by 2 bases and J by 7 bases, leaving 9 bases between them. The CDR3 contains 14 residues. Germline V gene lookup returns CDR1 SGHTA and CDR2 FQGTGA. The CDR3 DNA reads TGTGCCAGCAGCTTAGACAGCCTGAATTCACCCCTCCACTTT. Protein sequence: CASSLDSLNSPLHF.

This clonotype showed up many times. V usage is TRBV20-1 and J usage is TRBJ2-7; D gene uncertain. Trimming removed 3 bases from V and 0 bases from J, with 9 bases in between. The CDR3 loop spans 13 amino acids. Looked up from germline, CDR1 is DFQATT and CDR2 is SNEGSKA (reference sequence). The CDR3 spells CSASHPHSYEQYF. The CDR3 DNA sequence: TGCAGTGCTAGCCATCCCCACTCCTACGAGCAGTACTTC.

There are many counts of this clonotype. The rearrangement links TRBV5-1 to TRBJ2-5, with 11 positions matching TRBD2. In germline, CDR1 is SGHRS, CDR2 YFSETQ. The V and J ends lost 0 bases and 5 bases, in that order; junction bases with no gene match: 3. The CDR3 is 15 residues long. The chain's CDR3 is CASSLETSGAETQYF. For the CDR3, the DNA is TGCGCCAGCAGCTTGGAGACTAGCGGGGCTGAGACCCAGTACTTC.

In this sample, this clonotype turned up a few times. The genes are TRBV10-3 and TRBJ1-6; the match to TRBD1 covers 7 bases. The CDR3 has 13 amino acids. Unmatched junction bases numbered 6, after V lost 11 bases and J lost 5 bases. Germline V gene lookup returns CDR1 ENHRY and CDR2 SYGVKD. CDR3 region: CAVRQGNNSPLHF. The CDR3, as DNA: TGTGCCGTTCGACAGGGAAATAATTCACCCCTCCACTTT.

The CDR3 DNA is TGTGCCAGTACCGGGATTTACAATGAGCAGTTCTTC. This encodes CASTGIYNEQFF. V and J are TRBV19 and TRBJ2-1; D perhaps matches TRBD2 (5 bases). The CDR3 is 12 amino acids. Germline V gives CDR1 LNHDA, CDR2 SQIVND (reference sequence). Between the trimmed V and J ends, which lost 7 bases and 4 bases, there was a span of 8 bases.

The chain links TRBV20-1 to TRBJ2-1; 9 bases align to TRBD2. Unmatched junction bases numbered 8, after V lost 0 bases and J lost 8 bases. Germline loops: CDR1 DFQATT, CDR2 SNEGSKA (reference sequence). The CDR3 contains 15 residues. CDR3 nucleotides: TGCAGTGCTAGAGATCTCCCTAGCGGGGTAGATGAGCAGTTCTTC. Its translation is CSARDLPSGVDEQFF.

The J gene is TRBJ2-7, the V gene TRBV2; D may match TRBD1 or TRBD2 (7 bases each). Germline CDR1 reads SNHLY; CDR2 reads FYNNEI. Deletions cut 4 bases from V and 2 bases from J, with 27 bases between. CDR3 size: 19 residues. CDR3 sequence: CASSGGGSAIPTGTYEQYF. The CDR3 bases are TGTGCCAGCAGTGGGGGGGGCAGTGCTATACCGACAGGGACCTACGAGCAGTACTTC. Full variable domain (outside the CDR3, taken from reference TRBV2 and TRBJ2-7): EPEVTQTPSHQVTQMGQEVILRCVPISNHLYFYWYRQILGQKVEFLVSFYNNEISEKSEIFDDQFSVERPDGSNFTLKIRSTKLEDSAMYFCASSGGGSAIPTGTYEQYFGPGTRLTVT.

The table lists this clonotype with many counts. The chain joins TRBV7-8 to TRBJ2-1; 8 positions match TRBD2. The CDR3 has 15 amino acids. The junction had 6 bases not matched to a gene; V was cut back by 5 bases and J by 3 bases. The germline V gene encodes CDR1 SGHVS and CDR2 FQNEAQ. The CDR3, as DNA: TGTGCCAGCAGCAGATTAGCGGGATACTACAATGAGCAGTTCTTC. It translates to CASSRLAGYYNEQFF.